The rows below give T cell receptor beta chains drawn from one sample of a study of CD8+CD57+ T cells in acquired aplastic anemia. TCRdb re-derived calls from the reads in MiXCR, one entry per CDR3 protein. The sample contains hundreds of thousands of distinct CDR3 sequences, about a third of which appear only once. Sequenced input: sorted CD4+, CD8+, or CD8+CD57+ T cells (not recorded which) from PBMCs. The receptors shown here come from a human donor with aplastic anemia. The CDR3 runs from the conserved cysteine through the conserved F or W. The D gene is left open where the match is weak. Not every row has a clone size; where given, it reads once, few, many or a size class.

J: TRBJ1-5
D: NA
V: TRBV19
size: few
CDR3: CASSIPRGGNQPQHF
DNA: TGTGCCAGTAGTATCCCCAGGGGAGGCAATCAGCCCCAGCATTTT

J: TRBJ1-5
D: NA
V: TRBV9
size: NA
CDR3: CASSQGGQAQHF
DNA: TGTGCCAGCAGCCAGGGCGGCCAGGCCCAGCATTTT

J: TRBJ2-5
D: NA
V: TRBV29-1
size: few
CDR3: CSVEIGTIGETQYF
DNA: TGCAGCGTTGAAATCGGGACCATTGGGGAGACCCAGTACTTC

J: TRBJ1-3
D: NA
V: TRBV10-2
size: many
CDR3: CASRTAGTRSGNTIYF
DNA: TGCGCCAGCAGAACAGCCGGGACACGGTCTGGAAACACCATATATTTT

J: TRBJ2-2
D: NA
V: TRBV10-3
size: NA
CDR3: CASSYLPGSANTGELFF
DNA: TGTGCCAGCAGTTACCTGCCTGGGAGCGCGAACACCGGGGAGCTGTTTTTT

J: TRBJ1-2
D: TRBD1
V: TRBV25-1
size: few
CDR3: CASSSTGGVTYGYTF
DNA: TGTGCCAGCAGCTCTACAGGGGGCGTTACCTATGGCTACACCTTC

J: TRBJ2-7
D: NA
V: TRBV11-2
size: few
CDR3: CASSPSDTVSYEQYF
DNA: TGTGCCAGCAGCCCTTCCGACACCGTATCCTACGAGCAGTACTTC

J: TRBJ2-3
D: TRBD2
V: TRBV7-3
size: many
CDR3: CASSGLGLAATDTQYF
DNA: TGTGCCAGCAGCGGACTGGGACTAGCGGCGACAGATACGCAGTATTTT

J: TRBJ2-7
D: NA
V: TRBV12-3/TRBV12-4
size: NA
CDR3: CASSLSLLGEQYF
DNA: TGTGCCAGCAGTTTATCTCTCCTTGGCGAGCAGTACTTC

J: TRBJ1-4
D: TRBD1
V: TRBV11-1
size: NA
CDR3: CASSLGETQGAGEKLFF
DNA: TGTGCCAGCAGCTTAGGGGAGACGCAGGGGGCAGGTGAAAAACTGTTTTTT

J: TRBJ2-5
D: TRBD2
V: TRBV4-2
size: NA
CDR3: CASSQDPWTSQETQYF
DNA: TGTGCCAGCAGCCAAGACCCCTGGACTAGCCAAGAGACCCAGTACTTC

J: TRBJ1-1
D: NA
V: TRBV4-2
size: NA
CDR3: CASSLTALQINTEAFF
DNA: TGTGCCAGCAGCCTCACGGCGCTACAGATAAACACTGAAGCTTTCTTT

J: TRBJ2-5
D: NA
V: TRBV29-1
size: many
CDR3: CSVDSRSGSLQTQYF
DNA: TGCAGCGTTGATTCTAGGTCAGGGAGTTTACAGACCCAGTACTTC

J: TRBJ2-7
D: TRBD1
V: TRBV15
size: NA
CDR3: CATSREGGRTGAYEQYF
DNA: TGTGCCACCAGCAGAGAAGGGGGTAGGACAGGGGCCTACGAGCAGTACTTC

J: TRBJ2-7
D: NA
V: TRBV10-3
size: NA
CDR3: CATHDSSYEQYF
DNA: TGTGCCACCCATGACAGCTCCTACGAGCAGTACTTC

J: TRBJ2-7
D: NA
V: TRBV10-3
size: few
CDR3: CAISWGPNEQYF
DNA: TGTGCCATCAGTTGGGGACCGAACGAGCAGTACTTC

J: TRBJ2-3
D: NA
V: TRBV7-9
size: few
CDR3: CASSFTGSTDTQYF
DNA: TGTGCCAGCAGCTTTACAGGAAGCACAGATACGCAGTATTTT

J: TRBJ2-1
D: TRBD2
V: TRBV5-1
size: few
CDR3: CASTLTSRENNEQFF
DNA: TGCGCCAGCACCCTGACTAGCCGTGAAAACAATGAGCAGTTCTTC

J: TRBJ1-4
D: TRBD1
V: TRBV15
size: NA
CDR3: CATSRGQGTGKKLFF
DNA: TGTGCCACCAGCAGAGGCCAGGGGACAGGGAAAAAACTGTTTTTT

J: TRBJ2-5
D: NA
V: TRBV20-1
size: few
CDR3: CSAYGPSQETQYF
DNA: TGCAGTGCCTACGGGCCTAGCCAAGAGACCCAGTACTTC

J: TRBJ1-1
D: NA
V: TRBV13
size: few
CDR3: CASNYLDSNTEAFF
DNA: TGTGCCAGCAATTATCTGGACTCAAACACTGAAGCTTTCTTT

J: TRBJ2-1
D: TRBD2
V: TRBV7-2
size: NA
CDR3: CASSLDGPSGAEEQFF
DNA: TGTGCCAGCAGCTTAGACGGCCCTAGCGGGGCGGAGGAGCAGTTCTTC

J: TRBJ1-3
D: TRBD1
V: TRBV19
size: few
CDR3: CASGLPGQGGNTIYF
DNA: TGTGCCAGTGGTTTACCGGGACAGGGTGGAAACACCATATATTTT

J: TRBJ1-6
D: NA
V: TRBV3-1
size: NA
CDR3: CASRAGVSKSPLHF
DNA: TGTGCCAGCAGAGCAGGGGTTTCGAAGTCACCCCTCCACTTT

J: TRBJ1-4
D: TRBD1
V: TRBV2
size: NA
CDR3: CASRAGQGPNEKLFF
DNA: TGTGCCAGCAGGGCTGGACAGGGCCCTAATGAAAAACTGTTTTTT

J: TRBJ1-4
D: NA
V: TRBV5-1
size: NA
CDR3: CASKGTLTTNEKLFF
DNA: TGCGCCAGCAAGGGTACCCTCACAACTAATGAAAAACTGTTTTTT

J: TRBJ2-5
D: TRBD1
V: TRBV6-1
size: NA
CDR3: CASSKNRDRAGSGETQYF
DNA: TGTGCCAGCAGCAAGAACCGGGACAGGGCGGGTTCGGGGGAGACCCAGTACTTC

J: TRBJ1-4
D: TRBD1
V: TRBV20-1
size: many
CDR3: CSAMDRPREKLFF
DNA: TGCAGTGCTATGGACAGGCCTCGAGAAAAACTGTTTTTT

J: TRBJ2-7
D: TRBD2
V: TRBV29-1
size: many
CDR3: CSVRGGGSSYEQYF
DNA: TGCAGCGTCCGGGGCGGGGGTAGCTCCTACGAGCAGTACTTC

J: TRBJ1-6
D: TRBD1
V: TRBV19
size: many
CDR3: CASQSLGGTGVGSPLHF
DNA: TGTGCCAGTCAGAGTCTAGGGGGGACAGGGGTCGGATCACCCCTCCACTTT

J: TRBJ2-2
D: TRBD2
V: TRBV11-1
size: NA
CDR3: CASRFIGLANTGELFF
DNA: TGTGCCAGCAGGTTTATTGGACTAGCTAACACCGGGGAGCTGTTTTTT

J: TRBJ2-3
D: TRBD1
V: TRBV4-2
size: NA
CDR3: CASSRTPGQNTDTQYF
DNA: TGTGCCAGCAGCCGAACTCCGGGACAGAACACAGATACGCAGTATTTT

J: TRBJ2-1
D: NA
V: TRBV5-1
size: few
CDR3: CASSLVQDAYNEQFF
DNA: TGCGCCAGCAGCTTGGTACAGGATGCCTACAATGAGCAGTTCTTC

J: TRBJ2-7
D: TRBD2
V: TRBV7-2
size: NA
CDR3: CASSSSGKFYEQYF
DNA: TGTGCCAGCAGCTCTAGCGGGAAATTCTACGAGCAGTACTTC

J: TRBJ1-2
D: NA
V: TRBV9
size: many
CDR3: CASSPVVKAGYGYTF
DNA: TGTGCCAGCAGTCCAGTAGTCAAGGCTGGCTATGGCTACACCTTC

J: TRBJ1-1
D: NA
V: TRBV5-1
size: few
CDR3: CASRGGAGMNTEAFF
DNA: TGCGCCAGCAGAGGGGGGGCAGGGATGAACACTGAAGCTTTCTTT

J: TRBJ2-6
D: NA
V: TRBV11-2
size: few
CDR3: CASSGGTRVFSGANVLTF
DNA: TGTGCCAGCAGCGGGGGGACAAGGGTATTCTCTGGGGCCAACGTCCTGACTTTC

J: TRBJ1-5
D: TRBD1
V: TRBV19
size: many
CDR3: CASSRDRVSEPQHF
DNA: TGTGCCAGTAGTCGGGACAGGGTTTCTGAGCCCCAGCATTTT

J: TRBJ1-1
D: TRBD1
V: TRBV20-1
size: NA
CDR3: CSAAGDRVNTEAFF
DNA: TGCAGTGCCGCGGGGGACAGGGTGAACACTGAAGCTTTCTTT

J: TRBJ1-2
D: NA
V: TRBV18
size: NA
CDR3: CASSPPGQGYTF
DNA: TGTGCCAGCTCACCACCAGGGCAGGGCTACACCTTC

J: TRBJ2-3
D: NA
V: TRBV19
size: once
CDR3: CASSPTGRGGNTQYF
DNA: TGTGCCAGTAGTCCGACAGGGAGGGGAGGAAATACGCAGTATTTT

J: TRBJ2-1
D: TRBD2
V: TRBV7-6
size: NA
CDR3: CASSPPTGLGEQFF
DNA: TGTGCCAGCAGTCCACCGACCGGACTAGGTGAGCAGTTCTTC

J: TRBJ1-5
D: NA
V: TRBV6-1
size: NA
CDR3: CASSHPSNSNQPQHF
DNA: TGTGCCAGCAGTCATCCCAGTAATAGCAATCAGCCCCAGCATTTT

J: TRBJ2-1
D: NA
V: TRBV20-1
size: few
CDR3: CSARSRVDTFYNEQFF
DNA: TGCAGTGCTAGGAGCAGGGTTGACACATTTTACAATGAGCAGTTCTTC

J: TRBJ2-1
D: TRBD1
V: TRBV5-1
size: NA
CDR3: CASSDQGDPAEQFF
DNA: TGCGCCAGCAGCGACCAGGGGGACCCGGCTGAGCAGTTCTTC

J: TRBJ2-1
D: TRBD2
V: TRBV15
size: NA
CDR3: CATSRVGLANEQFF
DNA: TGTGCCACCAGCAGAGTGGGACTAGCCAATGAGCAGTTCTTC

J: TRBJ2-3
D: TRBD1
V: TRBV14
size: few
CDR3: CASSQLGQGFADTQYF
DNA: TGTGCCAGCAGCCAATTGGGACAGGGTTTCGCAGATACGCAGTATTTT

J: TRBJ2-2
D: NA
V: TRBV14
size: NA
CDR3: CASSPRATNTGELFF
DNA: TGTGCCAGCAGCCCCAGGGCCACTAACACCGGGGAGCTGTTTTTT

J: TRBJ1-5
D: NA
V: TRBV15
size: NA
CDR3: CATSRDSAGRNQPQHF
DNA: TGTGCCACCAGCAGAGACTCGGCGGGACGCAATCAGCCCCAGCATTTT

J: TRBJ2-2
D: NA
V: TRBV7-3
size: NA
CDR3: CASSLTGMNTGELFF
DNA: TGTGCCAGCAGCTTAACGGGGATGAACACCGGGGAGCTGTTTTTT

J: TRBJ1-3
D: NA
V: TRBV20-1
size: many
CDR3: CSASSNSGNTIYF
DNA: TGCAGTGCTAGCTCCAACTCTGGAAACACCATATATTTT

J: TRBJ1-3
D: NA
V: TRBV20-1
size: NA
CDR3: CSARGKRVSGNTIYF
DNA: TGCAGTGCTAGAGGGAAACGGGTCTCTGGAAACACCATATATTTT